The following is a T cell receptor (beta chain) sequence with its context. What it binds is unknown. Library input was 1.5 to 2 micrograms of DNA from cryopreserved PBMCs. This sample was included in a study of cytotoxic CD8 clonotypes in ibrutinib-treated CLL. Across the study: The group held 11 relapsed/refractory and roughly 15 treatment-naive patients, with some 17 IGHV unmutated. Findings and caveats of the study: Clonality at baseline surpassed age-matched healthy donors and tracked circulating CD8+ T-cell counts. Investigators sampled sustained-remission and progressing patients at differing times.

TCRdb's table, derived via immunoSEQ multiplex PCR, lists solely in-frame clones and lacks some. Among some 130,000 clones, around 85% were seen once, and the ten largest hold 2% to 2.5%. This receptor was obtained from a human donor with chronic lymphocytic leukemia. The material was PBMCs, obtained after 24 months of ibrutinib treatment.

The CDR3 DNA follows: TGTGCCAGCAGCCAATCTTATAGCAATCAGCCCCAGCATTTT. This codes for CASSQSYSNQPQHF. J is TRBJ1-5 and V is TRBV14, with D uncertain. The germline V and J ends were trimmed by 2 bases and 0 bases, with 5 bases remaining between them. The V gene's germline CDR1 is SGHDN and CDR2 FVKESK. This CDR3 contains 14 residues.